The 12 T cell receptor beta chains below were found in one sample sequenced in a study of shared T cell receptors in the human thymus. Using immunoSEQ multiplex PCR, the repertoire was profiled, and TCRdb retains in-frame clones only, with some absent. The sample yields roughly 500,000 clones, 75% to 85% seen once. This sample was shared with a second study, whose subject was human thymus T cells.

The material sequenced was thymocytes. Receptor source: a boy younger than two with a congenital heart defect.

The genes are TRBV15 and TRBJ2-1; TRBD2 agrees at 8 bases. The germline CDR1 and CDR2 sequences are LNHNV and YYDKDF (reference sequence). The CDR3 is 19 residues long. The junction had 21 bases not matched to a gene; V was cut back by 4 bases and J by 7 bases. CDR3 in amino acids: CATSTQPRGGLLSGNEQFF. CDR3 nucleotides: TGTGCCACCAGCACCCAACCCCGGGGGGGACTCTTGTCGGGGAATGAGCAGTTCTTC.

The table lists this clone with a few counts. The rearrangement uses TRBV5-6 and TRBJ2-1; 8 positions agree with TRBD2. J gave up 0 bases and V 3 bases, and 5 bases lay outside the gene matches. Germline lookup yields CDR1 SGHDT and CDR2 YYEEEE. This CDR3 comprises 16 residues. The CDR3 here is CASSSSGLSSYNEQFF. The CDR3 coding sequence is TGTGCCAGCAGCTCTAGCGGGTTGAGCTCCTACAATGAGCAGTTCTTC. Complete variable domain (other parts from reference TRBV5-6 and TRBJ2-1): DAGVTQSPTHLIKTRGQQVTLRCSPKSGHDTVSWYQQALGQGPQFIFQYYEEEERQRGNFPDRFSGHQFPNYSSELNVNALLLGDSALYLCASSSSGLSSYNEQFFGPGTRLTVL.

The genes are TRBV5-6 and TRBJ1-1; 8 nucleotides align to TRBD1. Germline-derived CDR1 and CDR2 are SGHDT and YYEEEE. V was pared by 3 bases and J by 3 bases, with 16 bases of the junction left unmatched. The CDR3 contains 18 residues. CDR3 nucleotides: TGTGCCAGCAGCTCGTTGTCGACGGACAGGGTTGACTACACTGAAGCTTTCTTT. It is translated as CASSSLSTDRVDYTEAFF.

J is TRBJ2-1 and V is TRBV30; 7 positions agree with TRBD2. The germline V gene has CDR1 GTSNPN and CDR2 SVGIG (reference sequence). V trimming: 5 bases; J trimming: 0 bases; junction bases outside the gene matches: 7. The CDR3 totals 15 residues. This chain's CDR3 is CAWLYGGSSYNEQFF. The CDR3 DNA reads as TGTGCCTGGTTGTATGGCGGGAGCTCCTACAATGAGCAGTTCTTC.

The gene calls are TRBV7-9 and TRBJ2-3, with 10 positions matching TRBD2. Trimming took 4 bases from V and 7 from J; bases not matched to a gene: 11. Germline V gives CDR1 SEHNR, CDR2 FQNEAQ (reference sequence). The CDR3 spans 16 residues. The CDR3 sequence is CASSSLAGGPFHTQYF. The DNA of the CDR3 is TGTGCCAGCAGCTCCTTAGCGGGAGGACCATTTCATACGCAGTATTTT.

CDR3 sequence reads: CASTKFWLAGVTDTQYF. The CDR3 coding sequence is TGTGCCAGTACCAAGTTCTGGCTAGCGGGAGTCACAGATACGCAGTATTTT. The chain uses TRBV19 and TRBJ2-3, with TRBD2 identical over 10 bases. The V and J ends lost 7 bases and 2 bases, in that order; junction bases with no gene match: 12. The CDR3 totals 17 residues. CDR1 LNHDA and CDR2 SQIVND come from the germline V gene (reference sequence).

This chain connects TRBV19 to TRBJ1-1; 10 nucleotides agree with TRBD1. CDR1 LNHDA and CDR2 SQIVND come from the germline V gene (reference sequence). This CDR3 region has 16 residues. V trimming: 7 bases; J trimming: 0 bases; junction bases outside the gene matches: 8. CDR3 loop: CASKLGQGIMNTEAFF. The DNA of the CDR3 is TGTGCCAGTAAACTGGGACAGGGGATCATGAACACTGAAGCTTTCTTT.

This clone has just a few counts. CDR3 nucleotide sequence: TGTGCCAGCAGTTCGCCAGCTAGAAATCAGCCCCAGCATTTT. Its protein is CASSSPARNQPQHF. The chain has TRBV28 and TRBJ1-5; D call uncertain. In germline, CDR1 is MDHEN, CDR2 SYDVKM. This CDR3 comprises 14 residues. V was pared by 4 bases and J by 4 bases, with 11 bases between.

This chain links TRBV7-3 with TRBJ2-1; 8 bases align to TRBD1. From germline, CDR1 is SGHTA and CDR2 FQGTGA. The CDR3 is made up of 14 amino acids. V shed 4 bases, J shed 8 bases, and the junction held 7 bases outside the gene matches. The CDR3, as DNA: TGTGCCAGCAGCTCCCGGGAGACAGGGGATGAGCAGTTCTTC. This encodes CASSSRETGDEQFF. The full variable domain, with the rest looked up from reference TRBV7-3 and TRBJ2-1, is GAGVSQTPSNKVTEKGKYVELRCDPISGHTALYWYRQSLGQGPEFLIYFQGTGAADDSGLPNDRFFAVRPEGSVSTLKIQRTERGDSAVYLCASSSRETGDEQFFGPGTRLTVL.

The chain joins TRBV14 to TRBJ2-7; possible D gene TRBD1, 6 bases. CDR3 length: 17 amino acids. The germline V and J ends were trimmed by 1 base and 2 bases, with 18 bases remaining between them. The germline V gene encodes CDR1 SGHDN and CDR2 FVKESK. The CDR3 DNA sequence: TGTGCCAGCAGCCAAGGAACAGGGAGACGTACCACCTACGAGCAGTACTTC. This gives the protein CASSQGTGRRTTYEQYF.

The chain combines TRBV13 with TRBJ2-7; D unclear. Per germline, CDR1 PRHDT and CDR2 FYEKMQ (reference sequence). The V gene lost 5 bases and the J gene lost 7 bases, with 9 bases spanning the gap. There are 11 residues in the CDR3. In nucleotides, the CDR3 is TGTGCCAGCAGCAGAGAGAAAGAGCAGTACTTC. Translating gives CASSREKEQYF. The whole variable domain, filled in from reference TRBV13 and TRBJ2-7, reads AAGVIQSPRHLIKEKRETATLKCYPIPRHDTVYWYQQGPGQDPQFLISFYEKMQSDKGSIPDRFSAQQFSDYHSELNMSSLELGDSALYFCASSREKEQYFGPGTRLTVT.

Here the CDR3 reads CASSESGEGQPQHF. Written as DNA, the CDR3 is TGTGCCAGCAGTGAGTCTGGAGAGGGTCAGCCCCAGCATTTT. The V call is TRBV2, the J call TRBJ1-5; D is undetermined. There are 14 residues in the CDR3. Between the trimmed V and J ends, which lost 3 bases and 6 bases, there was a span of 12 bases. CDR1 SNHLY and CDR2 FYNNEI come from the germline V gene.